Each of the 28 T cell receptor beta chains below was sequenced from the same sample in a study of cytomegalovirus exposure and HLA in healthy donors. The PCR was carried out with 60 Vbeta primers and 13 Jbeta primers. TCRdb's table, derived via immunoSEQ multiplex PCR, lists solely in-frame clones and lacks some. The sample contains 150,000 to 200,000 clones, roughly 80% of which appear only once. Sequencing input: PBMCs. The receptors shown here come from a woman aged 18-35 years in good health and CMV-seropositive.

The V call is TRBV11-2, the J call TRBJ2-3, with a tentative D call TRBD2 (6 bases). Per the germline V gene, CDR1 is SGHAT and CDR2 is FQNNGV. Trimming removed 3 bases from V and 8 bases from J, with 18 bases in between. The CDR3 covers 15 residues. The CDR3 DNA sequence: TGTGCCAGCAGCTTGATCGGGGGAAGAAGGATTACGCAGTATTTT. It is translated as CASSLIGGRRITQYF.

The J gene is TRBJ2-5, the V gene TRBV5-1; 7 positions agree with TRBD2. Germline V gene sequence: CDR1 SGHRS, CDR2 YFSETQ. CDR3 length: 14 amino acids. The J segment lost 2 bases and the V segment lost 3 bases, leaving 4 bases of the junction unmatched. CDR3 bases: TGCGCCAGCAGCTCCCGGACTAGACAAGAGACCCAGTACTTC. Translation gives CASSSRTRQETQYF.

The chain carries TRBV19 and TRBJ2-5; perhaps TRBD1 as D (6 bases). Germline assignment: CDR1 LNHDA and CDR2 SQIVND (reference sequence). Trimming left V 6 bases short and J 3 bases short, with 11 bases between. This CDR3 comprises 13 residues. The DNA for the CDR3 is TGTGCCAGTAGACCAAACAGGGAAGAGACCCAGTACTTC. This codes for CASRPNREETQYF. Using reference TRBV19 and TRBJ2-5 for the parts outside the CDR3, the full variable domain is DGGITQSPKYLFRKEGQNVTLSCEQNLNHDAMYWYRQDPGQGLRLIYYSQIVNDFQKGDIAEGYSVSREKKESFPLTVTSAQKNPTAFYLCASRPNREETQYFGPGTRLLVL.

The chain carries TRBV14 and TRBJ2-2, with 9 bases aligning to TRBD1. The germline gives CDR1 SGHDN, CDR2 FVKESK. The CDR3 is 16 residues long. The trim removed 4 bases at V and 6 bases at J, leaving 9 bases unmatched. The CDR3 loop reads CASSPGQGSFPGELFF. Here the CDR3 DNA reads TGTGCCAGCAGCCCGGGACAGGGAAGTTTCCCCGGGGAGCTGTTTTTT.

The rearrangement uses TRBV13 and TRBJ2-5; TRBD2 agrees at 9 bases. This CDR3 has 17 amino acids. Unmatched junction bases numbered 7, after V lost 0 bases and J lost 2 bases. CDR1 PRHDT and CDR2 FYEKMQ come from the germline V gene (reference sequence). DNA of the CDR3: TGTGCCAGCAGCTTAGGCAGGGCTAGCGGGGATCAAGAGACCCAGTACTTC. Translating it yields CASSLGRASGDQETQYF.

This clone was found once. The chain couples TRBV19 to TRBJ1-4, with 8 bases matching TRBD1. The junction had 11 bases not matched to a gene; V was cut back by 4 bases and J by 7 bases. Per the germline V gene, CDR1 is LNHDA and CDR2 is SQIVND (reference sequence). This CDR3 contains 16 residues. The CDR3 is CASSTQRTGYGEKLFF. DNA of the CDR3: TGTGCCAGTAGTACCCAACGGACAGGGTATGGTGAAAAACTGTTTTTT.

This chain connects TRBV9 to TRBJ2-7, with 14 bases identical to TRBD2. Germline CDR1 reads SGDLS; CDR2 reads YYNGEE. This CDR3 spans 20 amino acids. V shed 2 bases, J shed 3 bases, and the junction held 16 bases outside the gene matches. CDR3 region: CASSVGLAGGPRLHDYEQYF. CDR3 nucleotide sequence: TGTGCCAGCAGCGTTGGACTAGCGGGGGGCCCCAGGCTTCACGACTACGAGCAGTACTTC.

Notes on this clone: At one end the junction does not follow the germline gene, possibly because of a read error. The chain uses TRBV2 and TRBJ2-6; D may be TRBD1 (5 bases). CDR3 length equals 14 residues. Per the germline V gene, CDR1 is SNHLY and CDR2 is FYNNEI. CDR3 coding DNA: TGTGCCAGCAGTTGGGGCCCTGGAGCCAACGGCCTGACTTTC. As protein: CASSWGPGANGLTF.

V and J are TRBV2 and TRBJ2-7; TRBD2 might be the D (7 bases). This CDR3 has 14 residues. Trimming removed 7 bases from V and 5 bases from J, with 18 bases in between. From germline, CDR1 is SNHLY and CDR2 FYNNEI. Here the CDR3 reads CASMIGGAIDEQYF. In DNA form, the CDR3 reads TGTGCCAGCATGATTGGGGGGGCAATCGACGAGCAGTACTTC.

V is TRBV28 and J is TRBJ1-2; 8 nucleotides agree with TRBD1. The length of the CDR3 is 14 residues. V was pared by 6 bases and J by 1 base, with 4 bases of the junction left unmatched. Germline V gene sequence: CDR1 MDHEN, CDR2 SYDVKM. This chain's CDR3 is CASRTTGDNYGYTF. CDR3 nucleotides: TGTGCCAGCAGAACGACAGGGGATAACTATGGCTACACCTTC.

The chain uses TRBV7-2 and TRBJ1-2, with 7 bases lining up with TRBD1. The CDR3 extends over 14 amino acids. Trimming removed 1 base from V and 4 bases from J; junction bases left unmatched: 3. Germline V lookup: CDR1 SGHTA, CDR2 FQGNSA. The CDR3, as DNA: TGTGCCAGCAGCTTAGAGGCAGGGGGCTATGGCTACACCTTC. Amino acids: CASSLEAGGYGYTF.

Only a few counts were recorded for this clone. The gene calls are TRBV7-9 and TRBJ1-1; D ambiguous. CDR3 length: 11 residues. The V gene lost 3 bases and the J gene lost 11 bases, with 10 bases spanning the gap. CDR1 SEHNR and CDR2 FQNEAQ come from the germline V gene (reference sequence). For the CDR3, the DNA is TGTGCCAGCAGCTTTGGCTCGGAGGCTTTCTTT. Translating gives CASSFGSEAFF. The variable domain in full, completed from reference TRBV7-9 and TRBJ1-1, reads DTGVSQNPRHKITKRGQNVTFRCDPISEHNRLYWYRQTLGQGPEFLTYFQNEAQLEKSRLLSDRFSAERPKGSFSTLEIQRTEQGDSAMYLCASSFGSEAFFGQGTRLTVV.

The chain links TRBV19 to TRBJ1-1; possible D gene TRBD1, 6 bases. With 11 bases removed from V and 5 bases from J, the gap between germline ends came to 21 bases. CDR1 and CDR2 (germline): LNHDA, SQIVND (reference sequence). This CDR3 is 14 amino acids long. The CDR3 sequence: CASAPLGARTEAFF. CDR3 sequence (DNA): TGTGCCTCGGCCCCCTTGGGGGCACGAACTGAAGCTTTCTTT.

The CDR3 reads CASSRDRGQETQYF. DNA of the CDR3: TGTGCCAGCAGCCGGGACAGGGGCCAAGAGACCCAGTACTTC. The V gene is TRBV2, the J gene TRBJ2-5, with 10 bases that match TRBD1. CDR1 and CDR2 (germline): SNHLY, FYNNEI. The CDR3 has 14 amino acids. The V gene end was trimmed by 6 bases and the J gene end by 1 base; junction bases not matched to a gene: 2.

The chain has TRBV19 and TRBJ2-3; 7 positions agree with TRBD2. The CDR3 runs 15 residues. V dropped 8 bases and J dropped 0; count of bases not matched to a gene: 8. The germline CDR1 and CDR2 sequences are LNHDA and SQIVND (reference sequence). In DNA, the CDR3 is TGTGCCAGTTCCTTGGGAGGGGTTAGCACAGATACGCAGTATTTT. It specifies CASSLGGVSTDTQYF.

This chain links TRBV2 with TRBJ2-7; D is unclear. Per the germline V gene, CDR1 is SNHLY and CDR2 is FYNNEI. CDR3 length equals 14 residues. V was clipped by 6 bases and J by 2 bases, with 14 bases between them. The CDR3 region is CASRLTAQPYEQYF. The CDR3 DNA is TGTGCCAGCAGACTAACGGCTCAACCCTACGAGCAGTACTTC. Using reference TRBV2 and TRBJ2-7 for the parts outside the CDR3, the full variable domain is EPEVTQTPSHQVTQMGQEVILRCVPISNHLYFYWYRQILGQKVEFLVSFYNNEISEKSEIFDDQFSVERPDGSNFTLKIRSTKLEDSAMYFCASRLTAQPYEQYFGPGTRLTVT.

The rearrangement links TRBV29-1 to TRBJ1-1; possible D gene TRBD1, 6 bases. Germline V lookup: CDR1 SQVTM, CDR2 ANQGSEA. The V end was cut by 8 bases, the J end by 4 bases, with 20 bases between. The CDR3 totals 14 residues. CDR3 bases: TGCAGCACAAGAAAAAGCAGCAGGGGCACTGAAGCTTTCTTT. Protein product: CSTRKSSRGTEAFF.

This clone was found a few times. V gene TRBV7-6 combines with J gene TRBJ2-1, with TRBD2 identical over 12 bases. The V segment lost 1 base and the J segment 2 bases; nucleotides outside the gene matches: 6. The CDR3 spans 18 residues. Germline assignment: CDR1 SGHVS and CDR2 FNYEAQ. The CDR3 sequence: CASSLGRLAGDPYNEQFF. The CDR3 bases are TGTGCCAGCAGCTTAGGCCGACTAGCGGGGGACCCCTACAATGAGCAGTTCTTC.

The V and J genes are TRBV5-1 and TRBJ1-1; the match to TRBD1 covers 7 bases. V gave up 6 bases and J gave up 1 base; unmatched junction bases: 6. The CDR3 consists of 14 residues. Germline V gene sequence: CDR1 SGHRS, CDR2 YFSETQ. CDR3 in DNA: TGCGCCAGCAACGACGACAGGGCGAACACTGAAGCTTTCTTT. Translating it yields CASNDDRANTEAFF.

Here the CDR3 reads CAWRTAGNSPLHF. CDR3 sequence (DNA): TGTGCCTGGAGGACGGCGGGCAATTCACCCCTCCACTTT. The rearrangement links TRBV30 to TRBJ1-6, with D unresolved. This CDR3 has 13 residues. V dropped 3 bases and J dropped 7 bases, with 10 bases sitting between them. The germline V gene encodes CDR1 GTSNPN and CDR2 SVGIG (reference sequence). Combining the CDR3 with reference TRBV30 and TRBJ1-6 gives the whole variable domain SQTIHQWPATLVQPVGSPLSLECTVEGTSNPNLYWYRQAAGRGLQLLFYSVGIGQISSEVPQNLSASRPQDRQFILSSKKLLLSDSGFYLCAWRTAGNSPLHFGNGTRLTVT.

This rearrangement joins TRBV6-5 to TRBJ2-3, with 10 bases that match TRBD1. Germline-derived CDR1 and CDR2 are MNHEY and SVGAGI. Unmatched junction bases numbered 5, after V lost 6 bases and J lost 5 bases. The CDR3 is 14 residues long. In DNA, the CDR3 is TGTGCCAGCAGCCGGGGACAGGGGAGAGATACGCAGTATTTT. It specifies CASSRGQGRDTQYF.

The gene calls are TRBV19 and TRBJ2-7; 8 bases match TRBD1. The CDR3 covers 15 residues. The ends lost 3 bases at V and 0 bases at J; junction bases unmatched: 4. CDR1 LNHDA and CDR2 SQIVND come from the germline V gene (reference sequence). The CDR3 spells CASSMGRGPSYEQYF. In DNA form, the CDR3 reads TGTGCCAGTAGTATGGGCAGGGGGCCCTCCTACGAGCAGTACTTC.

The CDR3 protein is CASSYFGGGYEQYF. The CDR3 DNA reads as TGTGCCAGCAGTTATTTTGGCGGGGGGTACGAGCAGTACTTC. The chain couples TRBV27 to TRBJ2-7; 8 bases are shared with TRBD2. The ends lost 4 bases at V and 4 bases at J; junction bases unmatched: 6. The CDR3 has 14 amino acids. The germline gives CDR1 MNHEY, CDR2 SMNVEV (reference sequence).

This chain uses TRBV5-1 with TRBJ2-2; TRBD2 matches 8 bases. The CDR3 is 17 amino acids. V lost 3 bases and J lost 1; bases outside the gene matches: 8. From germline, CDR1 is SGHRS and CDR2 YFSETQ. The CDR3 DNA reads as TGCGCCAGCAGCTCCGGCTCAAGCGGGGGGAACACCGGGGAGCTGTTTTTT. Amino acid sequence: CASSSGSSGGNTGELFF.

The rearrangement joins TRBV4-1 to TRBJ2-4; perhaps TRBD1 as D (6 bases). The CDR3 is made up of 20 amino acids. Trimming left V 0 bases short and J 2 bases short, with 23 bases between. Germline CDR1 and CDR2: MGHRA and YSYEKL. The CDR3 coding sequence is TGCGCCAGCAGCCAAGATTGGGGTTGGGGAAGGGGGATACCCAAAAACATTCAGTACTTC. This codes for CASSQDWGWGRGIPKNIQYF.

This chain connects TRBV6-4 to TRBJ2-2; D might be TRBD1 (5 bases). This CDR3 region has 14 residues. V dropped 4 bases and J dropped 3 bases, with 9 bases sitting between them. Germline assignment: CDR1 MRHNA and CDR2 SNTAGT. CDR3 sequence reads: CASSVGQDTGELFF. CDR3 in DNA: TGTGCCAGCAGTGTCGGACAAGACACCGGGGAGCTGTTTTTT.

This rearrangement joins TRBV28 to TRBJ2-4; no clear D gene. V dropped 7 bases and J dropped 0 bases, with 10 bases sitting between them. Germline loops: CDR1 MDHEN, CDR2 SYDVKM. The CDR3 totals 14 residues. CDR3 sequence reads: CASTESLAKNIQYF. For the CDR3, the DNA is TGTGCCAGCACCGAGAGTCTAGCCAAAAACATTCAGTACTTC.

This clone appeared a few times. The chain employs TRBV7-2 and TRBJ1-1, with a weak D call TRBD1 (5 bases). Trimming took 1 base from V and 5 from J, leaving 14 bases between them. Germline V gives CDR1 SGHTA, CDR2 FQGNSA. The CDR3 is made up of 15 amino acids. The CDR3 sequence: CASSLVGGQQTEAFF. CDR3 DNA: TGTGCCAGCAGCTTAGTGGGTGGACAACAGACTGAAGCTTTCTTT. Complete variable domain (other parts from reference TRBV7-2 and TRBJ1-1): GAGVSQSPSNKVTEKGKDVELRCDPISGHTALYWYRQSLGQGLEFLIYFQGNSAPDKSGLPSDRFSAERTGGSVSTLTIQRTQQEDSAVYLCASSLVGGQQTEAFFGQGTRLTVV.